Listed here are 18 T cell receptor beta chains from one sample, sequenced in a study of response to subunit inactivated influenza vaccine. Via MiXCR, TCRdb re-called the RT-PCR reads, giving one row per CDR3 protein. The sample has around 500,000 distinct CDR3 sequences, approximately 11% seen once; the top ten hold over 9.5%. Sequencing used PBMCs from blood, obtained roughly 48 days after vaccination. The receptor set was obtained from a man in his fifties or sixties who received an inactivated influenza vaccine.

The chain uses TRBV6-5 and TRBJ1-5; D gene uncertain. The germline V and J ends were trimmed by 0 bases and 7 bases, with 13 bases remaining between them. The CDR3 covers 15 residues. The V gene's germline CDR1 is MNHEY and CDR2 SVGAGI. CDR3 residues: CASSYSATLGQPQHF. The CDR3 nucleotides read TGTGCCAGCAGTTACTCTGCCACCTTAGGGCAGCCCCAGCATTTT.

The rearrangement uses TRBV20-1 and TRBJ1-2; D gene uncertain. The V end lost 6 bases, the J end lost 4 bases, and 15 bases lay between the germline ends. Germline V lookup: CDR1 DFQATT, CDR2 SNEGSKA (reference sequence). The CDR3 is made up of 13 amino acids. The CDR3 DNA is TGCAGTGCCCAAGAGACGGGGAGCTATGGCTACACCTTC. It is translated as CSAQETGSYGYTF.

V and J are TRBV7-2 and TRBJ1-5; D unclear. V lost 1 base, J lost 7 bases, and 8 bases lay in between. Germline assignment: CDR1 SGHTA and CDR2 FQGNSA. This CDR3 is 13 amino acids long. The CDR3 DNA sequence: TGTGCCAGCAGCTTAGATTACATCCAGCCCCAGCATTTT. Its translation: CASSLDYIQPQHF.

This clonotype was seen only a few times. V usage is TRBV20-1 and J usage is TRBJ2-7; 8 bases are a match to TRBD2. This CDR3 has 13 amino acids. Germline assignment: CDR1 DFQATT and CDR2 SNEGSKA (reference sequence). Unmatched junction bases numbered 3, after V lost 0 bases and J lost 5 bases. CDR3 bases: TGCAGTGCTAGAGACGGGAGGGCCGACGAGCAGTACTTC. Its protein is CSARDGRADEQYF.

Concerning this clonotype: Compared with germline, one end of the junction differs, possibly owing to a read error. The chain recombines TRBV7-2 with TRBJ2-3; 8 bases agree with TRBD1. There are 16 residues in the CDR3. Germline assignment: CDR1 SGHTA and CDR2 FQGNSA. The DNA of the CDR3 is TGTGCCATCAGCAGGACCCCGGACAGGGCTGCAGATACGCAGTATTTT. Protein: CAISRTPDRAADTQYF. Based on the CDR3 plus reference TRBV7-2 and TRBJ2-3, the full variable domain is GAGVSQSPSNKVTEKGKDVELRCDPISGHTALYWYRQSLGQGLEFLIYFQGNSAPDKSGLPSDRFSAERTGGSVSTLTIQRTQQEDSAVYLCAISRTPDRAADTQYFGPGTRLTVL.

This clonotype was seen ten or more times. The chain carries TRBV12-3 or TRBV12-4 and TRBJ2-2; TRBD1 aligns across 7 bases. Trimming at V came to 4 bases and at J to 5 bases, leaving 7 bases not matched to a gene. CDR3 length: 15 amino acids. CDR3 sequence reads: CASSSSTGMTGELFF. The DNA for the CDR3 is TGTGCCAGCAGTTCATCGACAGGGATGACCGGGGAGCTGTTTTTT.

Notes on this clonotype: This may arise from a read error, as a much more abundant clone is one base away. The chain is built from TRBV12-3 or TRBV12-4 and TRBJ2-2, with D possibly TRBD2 on 5 matching bases. The CDR3 contains 14 residues. The CDR3 spells CASSFVGSTGELVF. The CDR3 region has the DNA TGTGCCAGCAGTTTTGTGGGCAGCACCGGGGAGCTGGTTTTT.

This clonotype was seen a few times. V usage is TRBV19 and J usage is TRBJ2-5; 8 bases are shared with TRBD2. The CDR3 consists of 14 residues. Germline loops: CDR1 LNHDA, CDR2 SQIVND (reference sequence). Germline trimming cut 5 bases from V and 7 bases from J; bases unmatched to any gene: 9. The CDR3 loop reads CASSQSGSAGTQYF. The DNA of the CDR3 is TGTGCCAGTAGTCAGAGCGGGAGCGCGGGGACCCAGTACTTC.

This clonotype has more than one count but fewer than ten. V is TRBV7-9 and J is TRBJ2-5, with 7 bases fitting TRBD2. V was pared by 5 bases and J by 2 bases, with 14 bases of the junction left unmatched. This CDR3 region has 17 residues. CDR1 is SEHNR and CDR2 is FQNEAQ in the germline V gene (reference sequence). CDR3 in amino acids: CASSPLWGRGRQETQYF. The CDR3 coding sequence is TGTGCCAGCAGCCCCCTCTGGGGCCGCGGGAGACAAGAGACCCAGTACTTC.

There are a few counts of this clonotype. The J gene is TRBJ1-2, the V gene TRBV7-9; 10 nucleotides match TRBD1. In germline, CDR1 is SEHNR, CDR2 FQNEAQ (reference sequence). V shed 5 bases and J 7 bases; nucleotides not matched to a gene: 13. CDR3 length equals 16 residues. In DNA, the CDR3 is TGTGCCAGCAGCCCAACTCAGGGACAGGGGTTTGGTGGCTACACCTTC. This translates into CASSPTQGQGFGGYTF.

This clonotype has only a few counts. The chain joins TRBV15 to TRBJ2-3; 10 nucleotides agree with TRBD2. The CDR3 totals 18 residues. The ends lost 0 bases at V and 2 bases at J; junction bases unmatched: 8. CDR1 LNHNV and CDR2 YYDKDF come from the germline V gene (reference sequence). The CDR3 sequence: CATSRDRLAGGSTDTQYF. The CDR3 DNA reads TGTGCCACCAGCAGAGATCGGTTAGCGGGGGGATCCACAGATACGCAGTATTTT. Filled out from reference TRBV15 and TRBJ2-3, the complete variable domain reads DAMVIQNPRYQVTQFGKPVTLSCSQTLNHNVMYWYQQKSSQAPKLLFHYYDKDFNNEADTPDNFQSRRPNTSFCFLDIRSPGLGDTAMYLCATSRDRLAGGSTDTQYFGPGTRLTVL.

The chain joins TRBV11-3 to TRBJ2-1; unclear D gene. This CDR3 is built from 15 residues. CDR1 SGHNT and CDR2 YENEEA come from the germline V gene. Trimming removed 5 bases from V and 0 bases from J, with 11 bases in between. The CDR3 loop reads CASSIAVDSYNEQFF. CDR3 DNA: TGTGCCAGCAGCATCGCAGTTGACTCCTACAATGAGCAGTTCTTC.

This clonotype was seen repeatedly, ten times or more. This rearrangement joins TRBV7-2 to TRBJ2-1; TRBD1 agrees at 7 bases. V lost 1 base and J lost 7; bases outside the gene matches: 4. CDR3 length: 14 residues. Germline V lookup: CDR1 SGHTA, CDR2 FQGNSA. The CDR3 region is CASSLGPTGNEQFF. DNA for the CDR3: TGTGCCAGCAGCTTAGGACCGACAGGGAATGAGCAGTTCTTC. Complete variable domain (other parts from reference TRBV7-2 and TRBJ2-1): GAGVSQSPSNKVTEKGKDVELRCDPISGHTALYWYRQSLGQGLEFLIYFQGNSAPDKSGLPSDRFSAERTGGSVSTLTIQRTQQEDSAVYLCASSLGPTGNEQFFGPGTRLTVL.

This clonotype was found many times. The CDR3 region is CASSLWGSSYEQYF. CDR3 sequence (DNA): TGCGCCAGCAGCTTATGGGGGAGCTCCTACGAGCAGTACTTC. V usage is TRBV5-1 and J usage is TRBJ2-7; the D call may be TRBD1 or TRBD2 (5 bases each). Trimming took off 2 bases at V and 0 bases at J, with 9 bases between the two ends. This CDR3 region has 14 residues. In germline, CDR1 is SGHRS, CDR2 YFSETQ.

This clonotype was picked up a small number of times. V usage is TRBV11-2 and J usage is TRBJ2-5; D might be TRBD1 (5 bases). Trimming cost V 6 bases and J 2 bases, with 19 bases left between them. Germline V lookup: CDR1 SGHAT, CDR2 FQNNGV. The CDR3 loop spans 16 amino acids. This CDR3 is CASRKTRGADQETQYF. The CDR3 nucleotides read TGTGCCAGCAGGAAAACTCGTGGGGCAGATCAAGAGACCCAGTACTTC.

This clonotype appeared a few times. V usage is TRBV7-9 and J usage is TRBJ2-7, with TRBD1 matching over 9 bases. The CDR3 extends over 14 amino acids. After removal of 3 bases from V and 6 bases from J, the junction contained 6 bases not matched to a gene. From germline, CDR1 is SEHNR and CDR2 FQNEAQ (reference sequence). For the CDR3, the DNA is TGTGCCAGCAGCTTTGGGACAGGGTTCCGCGAGCAGTACTTC. It yields the protein CASSFGTGFREQYF.

This clonotype was seen at least ten times. The chain employs TRBV6-1 and TRBJ2-1; 9 bases agree with TRBD1. V lost 8 bases and J lost 3; bases outside the gene matches: 5. Germline V CDR1 and CDR2: MNHNS, SASEGT. The CDR3 has 14 amino acids. In DNA form, the CDR3 reads TGTGCCAGCGGTGCGGGACAGGGCTACAATGAGCAGTTCTTC. It codes for CASGAGQGYNEQFF.

The gene calls are TRBV9 and TRBJ1-4; D uncertain. V gave up 0 bases and J gave up 5 bases, with 14 bases separating them. Germline CDR1 SGDLS, CDR2 YYNGEE. The CDR3 has 16 residues. The chain's CDR3 is CASSVEAGRFNEKLFF. CDR3 bases: TGTGCCAGCAGCGTAGAGGCCGGACGGTTCAATGAAAAACTGTTTTTT.